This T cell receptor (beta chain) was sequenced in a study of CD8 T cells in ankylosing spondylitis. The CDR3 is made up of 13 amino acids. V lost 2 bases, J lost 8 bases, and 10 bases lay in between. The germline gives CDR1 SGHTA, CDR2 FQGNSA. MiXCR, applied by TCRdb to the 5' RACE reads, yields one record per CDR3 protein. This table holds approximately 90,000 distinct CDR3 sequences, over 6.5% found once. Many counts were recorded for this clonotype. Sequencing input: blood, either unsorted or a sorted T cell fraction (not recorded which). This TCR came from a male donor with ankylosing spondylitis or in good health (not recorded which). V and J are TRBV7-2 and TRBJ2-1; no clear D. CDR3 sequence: CASSLISADEQFF. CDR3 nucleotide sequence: TGTGCCAGCAGCTTAATCTCGGCCGATGAGCAGTTCTTC.